This T cell receptor beta chain was identified during a study of cytotoxic CD8 clonotypes in ibrutinib-treated CLL. Whole-study context: By median around 66 months, approximately twelve had progressed and around 14 stayed remitted; responses had been 2 complete and about 25 partial. Following a median about twelve months of treatment, with a range of 6 to 36, response samples were taken.

Germline V gene lookup returns CDR1 SGHNT and CDR2 YYREEE (reference sequence). The CDR3 sequence is 15 residues long. V was shortened by 3 bases and J by 5 bases, with 14 bases between the two germline ends. TCRdb keeps only in-frame clones here, not all; method: immunoSEQ multiplex PCR. The sample lists approximately 45,000 clones, approximately 69% seen once, with 13% in the top ten. Concerning this clone itself: Its matching antigen is unknown.

Points from the study as a whole: Age-matched healthy donor levels were exceeded by baseline clonality, which tracked circulating CD8+ T-cell counts. Having risen at ibrutinib response, clonality had fallen back toward baseline by progression.

The rearrangement joins TRBV5-4 to TRBJ1-4; the D is unclear. The sequence derives from a human donor with chronic lymphocytic leukemia. Sequences were derived from PBMCs, sampled after 12 months of ibrutinib treatment. The CDR3 DNA sequence: TGTGCCAGCAGCTACACGGGAGTCCTAAATGAAAAACTGTTTTTT. It translates to CASSYTGVLNEKLFF.